A single sample gave rise to the 21 T cell receptor beta chains below, sequenced in a study of cytomegalovirus exposure and HLA in healthy donors (dated by TCRdb to about 2017). Libraries were built with the immunoSEQ multiplex PCR assay. TCRdb obtained this table from immuneACCESS and retained in-frame rearrangements with V and J assigned. These tables miss some clones; where compared with another copy, unresolved V genes account for less than half of the shortfall, and the remainder is unexplained. The table for this sample lists approximately 150,000 clones; less than 90% of them were counted only once. The ten most abundant clones make up 3.3% of the sample. The sequenced sample consisted of PBMCs. The origin of the receptors is a woman under 30 in good health and CMV-seropositive.

The CDR3 coding sequence is TGTGCCAGCAGATCTAGCGGGAGTTTCCACGAGCAGTACTTC. Translated: CASRSSGSFHEQYF. The V call is TRBV28, the J call TRBJ2-7; 10 bases match TRBD2. Germline-derived CDR1 and CDR2 are MDHEN and SYDVKM. J was trimmed by 5 bases and V by 6 bases; bases with no gene match: 7. The CDR3 totals 14 residues.

The chain combines TRBV5-4 with TRBJ2-3, with 9 bases lining up with TRBD2. With V trimmed by 4 bases and J by 1 base, 4 bases remained unmatched. The CDR3 is 15 residues long. The germline gives CDR1 SGHNT, CDR2 YYREEE (reference sequence). The CDR3 loop is CASSPGLARTDTQYF. The CDR3, as DNA: TGTGCCAGCAGCCCTGGACTAGCGCGCACAGATACGCAGTATTTT. Full variable domain (missing parts from reference TRBV5-4 and TRBJ2-3): ETGVTQSPTHLIKTRGQQVTLRCSSQSGHNTVSWYQQALGQGPQFIFQYYREEENGRGNFPPRFSGLQFPNYSSELNVNALELDDSALYLCASSPGLARTDTQYFGPGTRLTVL.

The chain couples TRBV7-2 to TRBJ2-3; D call uncertain. The germline CDR1 and CDR2 sequences are SGHTA and FQGNSA. There are 15 residues in the CDR3. Deletions cut 1 base from V and 6 bases from J, with 14 bases between. This CDR3 is CASSLGPLVTDTQYF. The CDR3 DNA reads as TGTGCCAGCAGCTTAGGACCTTTGGTGACTGATACGCAGTATTTT.

The chain couples TRBV6-5 to TRBJ1-2; D ambiguous. Germline V gene lookup returns CDR1 MNHEY and CDR2 SVGAGI. Trimming removed 2 bases from V and 3 bases from J, with 10 bases in between. The CDR3 spans 14 residues. CDR3 protein: CASSYRADYYGYTF. In DNA, the CDR3 is TGTGCCAGCAGTTACAGGGCGGACTACTATGGCTACACCTTC.

This clone was counted a few times. This chain connects TRBV19 to TRBJ2-2; tentative D call: TRBD1 (5 bases). Trimming cost V 7 bases and J 5 bases, with 14 bases left between them. The germline CDR1 and CDR2 sequences are LNHDA and SQIVND (reference sequence). The CDR3 contains 14 residues. CDR3: CASKGQGKTGELFF. CDR3 nucleotides: TGTGCCAGTAAGGGGCAGGGTAAGACCGGGGAGCTGTTTTTT.

The chain couples TRBV5-4 to TRBJ2-5, with 9 bases matching TRBD2. CDR3 length equals 15 residues. CDR1 and CDR2 from the germline V gene are SGHNT and YYREEE (reference sequence). Trimming cost V 0 bases and J 4 bases; bases outside gene matches: 4. The CDR3 DNA reads as TGTGCCAGCAGCTTGGTGATAGCGGGAGTAGAGACCCAGTACTTC. Protein sequence: CASSLVIAGVETQYF.

This clone was seen only once. The genes are TRBV14 and TRBJ2-7, with 7 positions matching TRBD2. The germline gives CDR1 SGHDN, CDR2 FVKESK. J gave up 3 bases and V 3 bases, and 8 bases lay outside the gene matches. The CDR3 is made up of 15 amino acids. CDR3 sequence: CASSHQGRGVYEQYF. The CDR3 nucleotides read TGTGCCAGCAGCCACCAAGGGAGGGGAGTCTACGAGCAGTACTTC.

This clone was picked up a small number of times. The rearrangement links TRBV11-3 to TRBJ2-7; possibly TRBD2 for D (5 bases). CDR1 SGHNT and CDR2 YENEEA come from the germline V gene. This CDR3 spans 15 amino acids. The ends were cut back, 0 bases at V and 1 base at J, with 10 bases in the middle. This CDR3 reads CASSLEEAVSYEQYF. The CDR3 region has the DNA TGTGCCAGCAGCTTAGAGGAGGCAGTGTCCTACGAGCAGTACTTC. The whole variable domain, filled in from reference TRBV11-3 and TRBJ2-7, reads EAGVVQSPRYKIIEKKQPVAFWCNPISGHNTLYWYLQNLGQGPELLIRYENEEAVDDSQLPKDRFSAERLKGVDSTLKIQPAELGDSAVYLCASSLEEAVSYEQYFGPGTRLTVT.

This chain links TRBV30 with TRBJ2-7, with TRBD2 matching over 7 bases. The V and J ends lost 4 bases and 0 bases, in that order; junction bases with no gene match: 6. CDR1 and CDR2 from the germline V gene are GTSNPN and SVGIG (reference sequence). This CDR3 region has 14 residues. The CDR3 spells CAWNERGSSYEQYF. DNA of the CDR3: TGTGCCTGGAACGAACGCGGGAGCTCCTACGAGCAGTACTTC. Filled out from reference TRBV30 and TRBJ2-7, the complete variable domain reads SQTIHQWPATLVQPVGSPLSLECTVEGTSNPNLYWYRQAAGRGLQLLFYSVGIGQISSEVPQNLSASRPQDRQFILSSKKLLLSDSGFYLCAWNERGSSYEQYFGPGTRLTVT.

This CDR3 reads CASSLGQGIYEQYF. CDR3 in DNA: TGTGCCAGCTCATTGGGACAGGGGATCTACGAGCAGTACTTC. This chain joins TRBV18 and TRBJ2-7; TRBD1 matches at 10 bases. V trimming: 5 bases; J trimming: 3 bases; junction bases outside the gene matches: 4. Germline V CDR1 and CDR2: KGHSH, LQKENI. The CDR3 length is 14 residues.

The V and J genes are TRBV18 and TRBJ1-1; D gene unclear. Between the trimmed V and J ends, which lost 3 bases and 2 bases, there was a span of 4 bases. The CDR3 length is 12 residues. The germline gives CDR1 KGHSH, CDR2 LQKENI. This CDR3 is CASSPYNTEAFF. In DNA, the CDR3 is TGTGCCAGCTCACCCTATAACACTGAAGCTTTCTTT.

The chain combines TRBV5-4 with TRBJ2-7; D possibly corresponds to TRBD2 (5 bases). The CDR3 spans 15 residues. CDR1 and CDR2 from the germline V gene are SGHNT and YYREEE (reference sequence). V shed 5 bases and J shed 2 bases, with 17 bases lying between them. The CDR3 protein is CASRYSEAGAYEQYF. The CDR3 bases are TGTGCCAGCAGGTACTCAGAGGCGGGCGCCTACGAGCAGTACTTC.

This chain connects TRBV2 to TRBJ1-5; 7 bases line up with TRBD1. After removal of 4 bases from V and 5 bases from J, the junction contained 17 bases not matched to a gene. This CDR3 is built from 18 residues. Looked up from germline, CDR1 is SNHLY and CDR2 is FYNNEI. The CDR3 DNA sequence: TGTGCCAGCAGTGGCGTGACAGGGCTATTCGAGGAGGATCAGCCCCAGCATTTT. As protein: CASSGVTGLFEEDQPQHF. Full variable domain (remainder filled in from reference TRBV2 and TRBJ1-5): EPEVTQTPSHQVTQMGQEVILRCVPISNHLYFYWYRQILGQKVEFLVSFYNNEISEKSEIFDDQFSVERPDGSNFTLKIRSTKLEDSAMYFCASSGVTGLFEEDQPQHFGDGTRLSIL.

The chain links TRBV19 to TRBJ1-1; D not certain. This CDR3 has 12 amino acids. Trimming shortened V by 5 bases and J by 3 bases, and 7 bases separated the two germline ends. Looked up from germline, CDR1 is LNHDA and CDR2 is SQIVND (reference sequence). CDR3 amino acids: CASSADYTEAFF. CDR3 in DNA: TGTGCCAGTAGTGCTGACTACACTGAAGCTTTCTTT. Looking up the rest from reference TRBV19 and TRBJ1-1 gives the full variable domain: DGGITQSPKYLFRKEGQNVTLSCEQNLNHDAMYWYRQDPGQGLRLIYYSQIVNDFQKGDIAEGYSVSREKKESFPLTVTSAQKNPTAFYLCASSADYTEAFFGQGTRLTVV.

This clone appeared once. CDR3 DNA sequence: TGTGCCTGGAGTGGGGGGCTTGGCGCTGAAAAACTGTTTTTT. Its protein is CAWSGGLGAEKLFF. The chain links TRBV30 to TRBJ1-4; a possible D gene is TRBD1 (6 bases). Germline V gives CDR1 GTSNPN, CDR2 SVGIG (reference sequence). Trimming took off 1 base at V and 7 bases at J, with 13 bases between the two ends. This CDR3 is built from 14 residues.

The chain recombines TRBV7-9 with TRBJ2-5, with 8 bases identical to TRBD1. V was clipped by 1 base and J by 3 bases; unmatched bases: 1. Germline V CDR1 and CDR2: SEHNR, FQNEAQ (reference sequence). The CDR3 is 14 residues long. The DNA for the CDR3 is TGTGCCAGCAGCTTAGGACAGGGGAAAGAGACCCAGTACTTC. Amino acid sequence: CASSLGQGKETQYF.

This clone has just one count. The chain combines TRBV11-3 with TRBJ2-2, with D perhaps matching TRBD2 (5 bases). Germline CDR1 reads SGHNT; CDR2 reads YENEEA. V was shortened by 2 bases and J by 8 bases, with 9 bases between the two germline ends. The CDR3 covers 13 residues. The CDR3 sequence: CASSLTRRGELFF. The CDR3 DNA follows: TGTGCCAGCAGCTTAACCCGGAGGGGGGAGCTGTTTTTT.

This clone was seen more than once but under ten times. This rearrangement joins TRBV7-8 to TRBJ2-7; the D is unclear. V shed 5 bases and J shed 4 bases, with 6 bases lying between them. The CDR3 extends over 11 amino acids. The V gene's germline CDR1 is SGHVS and CDR2 FQNEAQ. In DNA form, the CDR3 reads TGTGCCAGCAGCCCAGTGTACGAGCAGTACTTC. Its protein product is CASSPVYEQYF. Full variable domain (outside the CDR3, taken from reference TRBV7-8 and TRBJ2-7): GAGVSQSPRYKVAKRGQDVALRCDPISGHVSLFWYQQALGQGPEFLTYFQNEAQLDKSGLPSDRFFAERPEGSVSTLKIQRTQQEDSAVYLCASSPVYEQYFGPGTRLTVT.

The CDR3 DNA follows: TGTGCCAGTAGTATAGAGCCCCTACCGACAGGGTTATACGAGCAGTACTTC. Amino acids: CASSIEPLPTGLYEQYF. J is TRBJ2-7 and V is TRBV19, with 7 bases aligning to TRBD1. The CDR3 loop spans 17 amino acids. V shed 0 bases, J shed 4 bases, and the junction held 12 bases outside the gene matches. In germline, CDR1 is LNHDA, CDR2 SQIVND (reference sequence).

The CDR3: CAISERDRGVNTEAFF. CDR3 coding DNA: TGTGCCATCAGTGAGCGGGACAGGGGGGTGAACACTGAAGCTTTCTTT. The V gene is TRBV10-3, the J gene TRBJ1-1; 11 bases line up with TRBD1. Germline CDR1 reads ENHRY; CDR2 reads SYGVKD. The trim removed 2 bases at V and 0 bases at J, leaving 2 bases unmatched. The CDR3 runs to 16 residues.

This clone was found once. The rearrangement uses TRBV6-5 and TRBJ2-1, with D possibly matching TRBD2 (6 bases). The CDR3 is made up of 15 amino acids. Germline values: CDR1 MNHEY, CDR2 SVGAGI. The germline V and J ends were trimmed by 2 bases and 6 bases, with 14 bases remaining between them. This CDR3 reads CASSYPRGASNEQFF. The CDR3 coding sequence is TGTGCCAGCAGTTACCCGCGGGGCGCGAGCAATGAGCAGTTCTTC.